This entry is about one T cell receptor (beta chain). The antigen remains undetermined. The sample is drawn from a study of beta chain features in type 1 diabetes. Points from the study as a whole: Researchers report that Type 1 diabetes patients had moderately but significantly shorter TCRB CDR3s across all four CD4+ subsets.

Reverse transcribing all isolated RNA meant expressed TCRB transcripts were sequenced. Some clones are missing from TCRdb's copy, which holds only in-frame ones; the method was immunoSEQ multiplex PCR. The sample lists around 140,000 clones, around 9% occurring once. Specimen: central memory CD4+ T cells from blood. This receptor was obtained from a man in his thirties or forties with type 1 diabetes.

CDR3 sequence (DNA): TGTGCCAGCAGTTTAACACGTAACTATGGCTACACCTTC. This translates into CASSLTRNYGYTF. The chain combines TRBV27 with TRBJ1-2; D not certain. In germline, CDR1 is MNHEY, CDR2 SMNVEV (reference sequence). The CDR3 runs to 13 residues. V lost 2 bases and J 1 base, leaving 5 bases between the germline ends.